This T cell receptor beta chain was identified during a study of blood T cell repertoires in COVID-19. Across the whole study: The cDNA or gDNA used as material had been derived from T cells, B-cell-depleted T cells, or PBMCs.

The CDR3 consists of 13 residues. Germline V gene lookup returns CDR1 WSHSY and CDR2 SAAADI. Trimming cost V 4 bases and J 5 bases, with 11 bases left between them. Sequencing was performed with immunoSEQ multiplex PCR; in TCRdb, only in-frame clones are kept and a portion is missing. The repertoire holds some 46,000 clones, with roughly 73% as singletons. This sequence joins TRBV10-2 and TRBJ2-5; the D is unclear. The sample was peripheral blood. This receptor was identified in a man older than 75 with acute or convalescent COVID-19. The CDR3 region is CASSAQLTETQYF. The DNA for the CDR3 is TGCGCCAGCAGTGCTCAACTAACGGAGACCCAGTACTTC.